This T cell receptor (beta chain) was sequenced during a study of shared clonotypes between healthy human individuals. V gave up 0 bases and J gave up 7 bases; unmatched junction bases: 7. CDR3 size: 16 residues. In germline, CDR1 is SGHTS, CDR2 YDEGEE. Several immunoSEQ 96-well plates shared each subset's DNA, each plate a replicate. Method: immunoSEQ multiplex PCR; TCRdb's copy keeps in-frame clones and lacks some. Among some 2,000,000 clones listed, approximately 96% were seen once. The chain recombines TRBV5-8 with TRBJ1-5; TRBD1 aligns across 10 bases. The source of this sequence is a man between 18 and 35 years old in good health. Sequencing input: naive CD4+ T cells sorted from blood. Noted subset: CD45RA+ positively selected. CDR3 residues: CASSLVVGTGVQPQHF. CDR3 sequence (DNA): TGTGCCAGCAGCTTGGTGGTGGGGACAGGGGTCCAGCCCCAGCATTTT.